Listed below are T cell receptor beta chains from one sample, sequenced in a study of T-cell memory formation after mild COVID-19. One entry per CDR3 protein results from TCRdb running MiXCR on the 5' RACE reads. The repertoire consists of roughly 86,000 distinct CDR3 sequences, with about 12% occurring once and the leading ten covering over 25%. The sequencing input was PBMCs or a T cell subset sorted from them (not recorded which). The source of these receptors is an adult woman who had mild COVID-19 (a few samples of this study predate the infection). Cell type and time point are not known. The CDR3 runs from the conserved cysteine through the conserved F or W. Fields, in order: V gene, clone size, J gene, D gene, CDR3 DNA, CDR3 protein. The D gene is left open where the match is weak. Clone size is not always given. Where it is, it says once, few, many or a class for expanded clones.

TRBV3-1	few	TRBJ2-7	TRBD1	TGTGCCAGCAGCCACGGGACAGACCAGTGGGAGCAGTACTTC	CASSHGTDQWEQYF
TRBV30	many	TRBJ2-7	NA	TGTGCCTGGAGTCGAGGGACACCCTACGAGCAGTACTTC	CAWSRGTPYEQYF
TRBV11-2	NA	TRBJ2-3	NA	TGTGCCCTCCAGGACGCAAGCACAGATACGCAGTATTTT	CALQDASTDTQYF
TRBV27	NA	TRBJ1-4	NA	TGTGCCAGCAGTTTATCCCCTCCTCTCCTCGGGGGTGGTGAAAAACTGTTTTTT	CASSLSPPLLGGGEKLFF
TRBV12-5	few	TRBJ1-1	NA	TGTGCTAGTGGTTTGGTATGGGGGCCCGGGAACACTGAAGCTTTCTTT	CASGLVWGPGNTEAFF
TRBV29-1	NA	TRBJ2-1	TRBD1	TGCAGCGTTGCAGGGGGCGTTTTGGGTGAGCAGTTCTTC	CSVAGGVLGEQFF
TRBV12-3/TRBV12-4	many	TRBJ2-2	NA	TGTGCCAGCAGTTTACTTCCAGGGAACACCGGGGAGCTGTTTTTT	CASSLLPGNTGELFF
TRBV7-9	NA	TRBJ2-4	NA	TGTGCCAGCAGCTTACCCGGACCCTCACCCATTCAGTACTTC	CASSLPGPSPIQYF
TRBV5-1	few	TRBJ2-7	TRBD1	TGCGCCAGCAGCGAAGGGACAGCACCCTACGAGCAGTACTTC	CASSEGTAPYEQYF
TRBV6-5	NA	TRBJ2-1	TRBD2	TGTGCCAGCAGTAGGGGACTAGCGGGAGGTCAAATCGACAATGAGCAGTTCTTC	CASSRGLAGGQIDNEQFF
TRBV4-1	NA	TRBJ2-1	NA	TGCGCCAGCAGCCAGGATGGTACTGCCCCGAGCAATGAGCAGTTCTTC	CASSQDGTAPSNEQFF
TRBV6-2/TRBV6-3	NA	TRBJ2-7	TRBD1	TGTGCCACCTGGGACCGGGACAGGACCTACGAGCAGTACTTC	CATWDRDRTYEQYF
TRBV19	NA	TRBJ2-2	NA	TGTGACAGCCACTCAAACACCGGGGAGCTGTTTTTT	CDSHSNTGELFF
TRBV20-1	NA	TRBJ2-3	TRBD2	TGCAGTGCTCCCTTTAGCGGGAGGGCCCTCCTCACAGATACGCAGTATTTT	CSAPFSGRALLTDTQYF
TRBV29-1	NA	TRBJ1-1	NA	TGCAGCGTTTTTGAGAACACTGAAGCTTTCTTT	CSVFENTEAFF
TRBV5-1	NA	TRBJ2-1	NA	TGCGCCAGCAGCTTGTCTGATGAGCAGTTCTTC	CASSLSDEQFF
TRBV7-9	NA	TRBJ1-1	NA	TGTGCCGTAGGGGGCACTGAAGCTTTCTTT	CAVGGTEAFF
TRBV29-1	NA	TRBJ2-7	TRBD2	TGCAGCGTTGAGGGGGAGAGCGGGGTCCACGAGCAGTACTTC	CSVEGESGVHEQYF
TRBV14	few	TRBJ2-7	NA	TGTGCCAGCAGCCCCCCCCAGGCCTTCTACGAGCAGTACTTC	CASSPPQAFYEQYF
TRBV9	few	TRBJ2-5	NA	TGTGCCAGCAGCGTAAACGGAGTTGGTATCGAGACCCAGTACTTC	CASSVNGVGIETQYF
TRBV24-1	few	TRBJ2-5	TRBD1	TGTGCCACCAGTGAAGTCCAGACAGGGCGGGAGACCCAGTACTTC	CATSEVQTGRETQYF
TRBV21-1	few	TRBJ2-2	NA	TGTGCCAGCAGCAAAGGGGGACAGGAGGAGCTGTTTTTT	CASSKGGQEELFF